The 6 T cell receptor beta chains listed next were all sequenced from one sample in a study of early T cells in non-severe SARS-CoV-2 infection. TCRdb re-called the 5' RACE reads through MiXCR, storing one row per CDR3 protein. The table includes tens of thousands of distinct CDR3 sequences, roughly 5.6% detected once. The specimen was whole blood. The receptor source for this set is an adult who was a healthcare worker with PCR-confirmed SARS-CoV-2 infection or an uninfected control (not recorded which).

This clonotype was detected many times. V is TRBV28 and J is TRBJ2-3; no reliable D call. This CDR3 spans 12 amino acids. The V end lost 8 bases, the J end lost 1 base, and 7 bases lay between the germline ends. Germline-derived CDR1 and CDR2 are MDHEN and SYDVKM. The CDR3 nucleotides read TGTGCCAGCTTCGAGGGCACAGATACGCAGTATTTT. As protein: CASFEGTDTQYF.

This clonotype was recorded many times. This chain uses TRBV28 with TRBJ2-5, with D unresolved. Germline-derived CDR1 and CDR2 are MDHEN and SYDVKM. V lost 2 bases and J lost 5, with 9 bases in between. The CDR3 sequence is 13 residues long. The CDR3 is CASSLGVRETQYF. The CDR3 nucleotides read TGTGCCAGCAGTTTAGGAGTGAGGGAGACCCAGTACTTC.

This clonotype has a count of ten or more. The J gene is TRBJ1-2, the V gene TRBV29-1; D is unresolved. The CDR3 is made up of 11 amino acids. Germline-derived CDR1 and CDR2 are SQVTM and ANQGSEA. The ends were cut back, 2 bases at V and 8 bases at J, with 9 bases in the middle. The CDR3 sequence is CSVELAGGYTF. The CDR3 DNA is TGCAGCGTTGAATTAGCGGGAGGCTACACCTTC.

This clonotype appeared many times. The V call is TRBV6-6, the J call TRBJ1-2; D gene uncertain. Germline assignment: CDR1 MNHNY and CDR2 SVGAGI (reference sequence). The CDR3 has 14 amino acids. V was shortened by 2 bases and J by 0 bases, with 7 bases between the two germline ends. The CDR3 nucleotides are TGTGCCAGCAGTTACGACATAACTAACTATGGCTACACCTTC. This sequence encodes CASSYDITNYGYTF.

This clonotype was recorded many times. The CDR3 reads CASSPPTGGYGYTF. CDR3 DNA: TGTGCCAGCAGCCCCCCGACAGGGGGCTATGGCTACACCTTC. The V gene is TRBV9, the J gene TRBJ1-2, with TRBD1 identical over 9 bases. The V gene end was trimmed by 4 bases and the J gene end by 4 bases; junction bases not matched to a gene: 5. CDR1 and CDR2 from the germline V gene are SGDLS and YYNGEE. The CDR3 loop spans 14 amino acids.

This clonotype was counted only a few times. The CDR3 nucleotides read TGTGCCAGCAGTTACCCCGGGACACCCTACGAGCAGTACTTC. Translated, it gives CASSYPGTPYEQYF. The rearrangement joins TRBV7-9 to TRBJ2-7; D is possibly TRBD1 (6 bases). The V end lost 6 bases, the J end lost 2 bases, and 14 bases lay between the germline ends. The CDR3 is made up of 14 amino acids. Germline V gene data show CDR1 as SEHNR and CDR2 as FQNEAQ (reference sequence). Together with reference TRBV7-9 and TRBJ2-7, the CDR3 gives the full variable domain: DTGVSQNPRHKITKRGQNVTFRCDPISEHNRLYWYRQTLGQGPEFLTYFQNEAQLEKSRLLSDRFSAERPKGSFSTLEIQRTEQGDSAMYLCASSYPGTPYEQYFGPGTRLTVT.